This is a list of T cell receptor beta chains from one sample in a study of shared clonotypes between healthy human individuals. Sequencing was performed with immunoSEQ multiplex PCR; in TCRdb, only in-frame clones are kept and a portion is missing. Of about 2.4 million clones detected, around 94% appear once; the ten largest clones hold around 0.14%. Sequencing input: naive CD4+ T cells sorted from blood. The receptors shown here come from a man between 18 and 29 years old in good health. The CDR3 runs from the conserved cysteine through the conserved F or W.

TRBV18 CASSLDREQGEAFF
TRBV6-6 CASSYKRATDTQYF
TRBV6-4 CASSDLSHRVCTEAFF
TRBV11-2 CASSLGQGRGNTIYF
TRBV9 CASSPRGPTTDTQYF
TRBV19 CASSIDRQYSNQPQHF
TRBV18 CASSPMGPPDTQYF
TRBV9 CASSGTGTGSGNTIYF
TRBV6-5 CASSTGTARVSPLHF
TRBV10-1 CASDGTGRARYNNQPQHF
TRBV7-9 CASSRNFANTGELFF
TRBV7-2 CASKTGGKAEAFF
TRBV1 CTSSQFDRKEQYF
TRBV5-6 CASSLATEAFF
TRBV19 CASSTSPGQGVSNQPQHF
TRBV5-1 CASRSGLPEFYTGELFF
TRBV5-1 CASSSGEVFTDTQYF
TRBV6-5 CASSLGQGLQPQHF
TRBV10-1 CASMSVGQPQHF
TRBV28 CASSSTGSTDTQYF
TRBV27 CASSRTQLNYGYTF
TRBV5-1 CASSLENYEQYF
TRBV19 CASSSQGLGEQYF
TRBV2 CASRRQGFNEKLFF
TRBV7-2 CASSLEQGSNQPQHF
TRBV10-3 CAISPGTGLNEQYF
TRBV6-5 CASSYSGKAFF
TRBV7-2 CATLGLAGGHEQFF
TRBV18 CASTGGLGRPEQYF
TRBV6-5 CASSYTIDSNQPQHF
TRBV2 CASIRLAGVLSTDTQYF
TRBV20-1 CSASGETEAFF
TRBV6-1 CASSDQNYGYTF
TRBV10-3 CATGQLNEKLFF
TRBV19 CASSPSGWSNQPQHF
TRBV6-6 CATGDRADSGELFF
TRBV9 CASSVGSSGQKKVDNEQFF
TRBV7-2 CASSNPSEGLAGGKYEQYF
TRBV7-2 CASSGTGGVEAFF
TRBV4-1 CEIERGITRDSPLHF
TRBV14 CASSHTGPRYTF
TRBV2 CASRRTSGGPETQYF
TRBV6-1 CASSSTDYNQPQHF
TRBV7-9 CASSLASGGSYEQYF
TRBV10-3 CAISGRLTSSYEQYF